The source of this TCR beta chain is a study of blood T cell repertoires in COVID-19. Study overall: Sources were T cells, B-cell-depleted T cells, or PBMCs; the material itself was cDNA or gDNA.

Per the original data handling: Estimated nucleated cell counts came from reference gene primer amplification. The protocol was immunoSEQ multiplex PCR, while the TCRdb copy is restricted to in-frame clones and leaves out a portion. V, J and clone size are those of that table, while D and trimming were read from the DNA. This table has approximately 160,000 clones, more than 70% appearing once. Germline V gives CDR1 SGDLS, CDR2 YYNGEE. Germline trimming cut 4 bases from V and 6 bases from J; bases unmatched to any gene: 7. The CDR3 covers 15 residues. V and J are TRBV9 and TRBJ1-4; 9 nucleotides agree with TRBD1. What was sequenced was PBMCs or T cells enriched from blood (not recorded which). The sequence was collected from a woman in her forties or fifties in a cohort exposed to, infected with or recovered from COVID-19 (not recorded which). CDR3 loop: CASSYEQGAYEKLFF. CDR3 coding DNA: TGTGCCAGCAGCTACGAACAGGGGGCCTATGAAAAACTGTTTTTT.